What follows describes a single T cell receptor beta chain. Per the study methods: Amplification of reference gene primers was used by the study to estimate nucleated cell counts. Profiling relied on immunoSEQ multiplex PCR, and the TCRdb table lists in-frame clones only, not all of them. For V, J and clone size, that table is used; D and trimming come from the DNA. Of 65,000 to 85,000 clones in the sample, 88% were seen once. The record originates from a study of blood T cell repertoires in COVID-19. Sequenced sample: peripheral blood. The TCR sequence derives from a human donor in a cohort sampled during active COVID-19.

The CDR3 region is CASSGGELFF. DNA for the CDR3: TGTGCCAGCTCGGGCGGGGAGCTGTTTTTT. This rearrangement joins TRBV7-9 to TRBJ2-2; D is ambiguous. This CDR3 has 10 amino acids. V lost 8 bases and J lost 7, with 5 bases in between. Germline V gives CDR1 SEHNR, CDR2 FQNEAQ (reference sequence).